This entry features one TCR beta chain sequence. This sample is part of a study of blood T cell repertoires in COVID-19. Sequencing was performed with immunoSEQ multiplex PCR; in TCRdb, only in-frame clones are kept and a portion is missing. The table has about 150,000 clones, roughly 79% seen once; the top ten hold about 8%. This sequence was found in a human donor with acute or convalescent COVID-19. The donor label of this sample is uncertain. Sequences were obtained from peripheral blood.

The CDR3 region is CASSFVAGDTQYF. CDR3 nucleotides: TGTGCCAGCAGCTTCGTCGCAGGGGATACGCAGTATTTT. The chain is built from TRBV7-2 and TRBJ2-3; D is possibly TRBD1 (5 bases). This CDR3 contains 13 residues. Trimming removed 3 bases from V and 6 bases from J, with 10 bases in between. The V gene's germline CDR1 is SGHTA and CDR2 FQGNSA.